In its sample, the clone carrying this T cell receptor (beta chain) was seen once. Its antigen is undetermined. The data derive from a study of PD-L1 blockade in urothelial cancer. General study findings and limits: In blood sampled pretreatment, TCR clonality below the median predicted better survival.

TCRdb's table, derived via immunoSEQ multiplex PCR, lists solely in-frame clones and lacks some. The sample has 35,000 to 45,000 clones, approximately 91% seen once. The time point was: pretreatment peripheral blood. All patients carried locally advanced or metastatic urothelial carcinoma. Sample contribution per patient ranged from 1 to 8, covering pretreatment and on-treatment. The specimen comprised PBMCs, sampled around atezolizumab (anti-PD-L1) treatment. This sequence originates from a woman aged 60-75 years with urothelial cancer.

In DNA form, the CDR3 reads TGTGCCAGCAAATTAACAGGGGGAACTAATGAAAAACTGTTTTTT. Residues: CASKLTGGTNEKLFF. J is TRBJ1-4 and V is TRBV7-9; 8 nucleotides agree with TRBD1. The V and J ends lost 7 bases and 1 base, in that order; junction bases with no gene match: 5. Germline values: CDR1 SEHNR, CDR2 FQNEAQ (reference sequence). The CDR3 has 15 amino acids.